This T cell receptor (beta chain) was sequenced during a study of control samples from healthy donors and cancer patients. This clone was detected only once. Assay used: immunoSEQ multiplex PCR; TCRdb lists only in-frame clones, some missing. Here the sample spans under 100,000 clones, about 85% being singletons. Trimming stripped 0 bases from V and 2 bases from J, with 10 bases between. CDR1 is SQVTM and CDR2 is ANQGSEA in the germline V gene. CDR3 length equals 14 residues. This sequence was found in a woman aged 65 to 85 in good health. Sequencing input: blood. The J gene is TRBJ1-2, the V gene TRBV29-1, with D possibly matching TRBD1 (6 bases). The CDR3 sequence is CSVEDPTGNYGYTF. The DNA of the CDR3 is TGCAGCGTTGAAGATCCAACAGGGAACTATGGCTACACCTTC.